The rows below give T cell receptor beta chains drawn from one sample of a study of cytomegalovirus exposure and HLA in healthy donors. The repertoire was sequenced with immunoSEQ multiplex PCR; TCRdb's copy has only in-frame clones and lacks some. This sample has roughly 160,000 clones, with around 77% found just once. The source material was PBMCs. The receptors originated from a man aged 30-40 years in good health and CMV-seropositive. The CDR3 runs from the conserved cysteine through the conserved F or W. The D gene is left open where the match is weak. A row's size may be missing; if present it is once, few, many or a size class.

>.|few|11|TRBV18|TRBJ1-5
TGTGCCAGCTCAACAGACCGTCTCCAGCATTTT
CASSTDRLQHF
>.|many|14|TRBV6-1|TRBJ1-5
TGTGCCAGCAGTGAAGCCGGGACAAATCAGCCCCAGCATTTT
CASSEAGTNQPQHF
>.|few|13|TRBV9|TRBJ1-6
TGTGCCAGCAGCGTAGGAAACGGTTCACCCCTCCACTTT
CASSVGNGSPLHF
>.|once|13|TRBV10-1|TRBJ2-3
TGCGCCAGCAGAGCGGGCAGCACAGATACGCAGTATTTT
CASRAGSTDTQYF
>.|.|13|TRBV2|TRBJ2-7
TGTGCCAGCAGTGGTAGGGGCCCCTACGAGCAGTACTTC
CASSGRGPYEQYF
>.|.|14|TRBV9|TRBJ1-4
TGTGCCAGCAGTGACAGGTCAGACTCGGAAAAACTGTTTTTT
CASSDRSDSEKLFF
>TRBD1|few|13|TRBV9|TRBJ1-1
TGTGCCAGCAGCGTAGGGGACAGGGGGTGGGCTTTCTTT
CASSVGDRGWAFF
>TRBD1|.|14|TRBV5-1|TRBJ2-5
TGCGCCAGCAGCAACGGACAGGGCCGTGAGACCCAGTACTTC
CASSNGQGRETQYF
>.|.|14|TRBV28|TRBJ2-7
TGTGCCAGCAGTTTGGCCGGGACTTCCCACGAGCAGTACTTC
CASSLAGTSHEQYF
>.|.|14|TRBV5-1|TRBJ1-4
TGCGCCAGCAGCCCGACATCAACTAATGAAAAACTGTTTTTT
CASSPTSTNEKLFF
>TRBD2|.|15|TRBV11-2|TRBJ2-5
TGTGCCAGCAGCTTCGGACTAGCCCTAGTGGAGACCCAGTACTTC
CASSFGLALVETQYF
>TRBD2|.|17|TRBV5-1|TRBJ2-5
TGCGCCAGCAGCCTCGGGACTAGCGGGGGGGACCAAGAGACCCAGTACTTC
CASSLGTSGGDQETQYF
>TRBD2|.|17|TRBV18|TRBJ2-1
TGTGCCAGCTCACCGCGACAGGCGACTAGCGGGGGCAATGAGCAGTTCTTC
CASSPRQATSGGNEQFF
>.|.|14|TRBV4-1|TRBJ2-7
TGCGCCAGCAGCCAAGAAGCTCCAGGGTGGGAGCAGTACTTC
CASSQEAPGWEQYF
>.|.|14|TRBV5-6|TRBJ2-7
TGTGCCAGCAGCTCCCGGGGTTACCCCTACGAGCAGTACTTC
CASSSRGYPYEQYF
>TRBD1|.|14|TRBV7-7|TRBJ2-3
TGTGCCAGCAGCCCACAGGGGGCAGGGGATACGCAGTATTTT
CASSPQGAGDTQYF
>TRBD2|.|16|TRBV27|TRBJ2-7
TGTGCCAGCAGTTCAACGGGGCGGGGGGTAGCCTACGAGCAGTACTTC
CASSSTGRGVAYEQYF
>TRBD2|.|15|TRBV6-4|TRBJ2-5
TGTGCCAGCAGTCGGACTAGCGGGTCTCAAGAGACCCAGTACTTC
CASSRTSGSQETQYF
>TRBD2|.|17|TRBV4-1|TRBJ2-3
TGCGCCAGCAGCCAATCTCCCCCAGCGGGGGAGACAGATACGCAGTATTTT
CASSQSPPAGETDTQYF
>.|.|12|TRBV7-2|TRBJ1-5
TGTGCCAGCAGCTTTGGGGGCCAGCCCCAGCATTTT
CASSFGGQPQHF
>.|.|16|TRBV13|TRBJ1-3
TGTGCCAGCAGCTTAGGGGAGGGAGATGCTGGAAACACCATATATTTT
CASSLGEGDAGNTIYF
>.|few|19|TRBV19|TRBJ1-4
TGTGCCAGTAGTATGCCCTTCAGGGGAATGGTGGGAACTAATGAAAAACTGTTTTTT
CASSMPFRGMVGTNEKLFF
>TRBD1|.|13|TRBV10-1|TRBJ1-6
TGCGCCAGCGTACAGGGGGGGGATTCACCCCTCCACTTT
CASVQGGDSPLHF
>.|few|15|TRBV29-1|TRBJ2-3
TGCAGCGTTGAAGGGGGGGGCCTCGGCACAGATACGCAGTATTTT
CSVEGGGLGTDTQYF
>.|.|14|TRBV7-9|TRBJ1-4
TGTGCCAGCAGCCCCAGGTGGGCGGGTGAAAAACTGTTTTTT
CASSPRWAGEKLFF
>TRBD1|.|13|TRBV28|TRBJ1-2
TGTGCCAGCGGGACAGGGGGCAACTATGGCTACACCTTC
CASGTGGNYGYTF
>TRBD1|.|13|TRBV29-1|TRBJ2-7
TGCAGCGCTGGACAGGGGACCCCCTACGAGCAGTACTTC
CSAGQGTPYEQYF
>TRBD1|.|15|TRBV6-4|TRBJ2-1
TGTGCCAGCAGCAAAAGGACAGGGGGCTTACGTGAGCAGTTCTTC
CASSKRTGGLREQFF
>.|.|12|TRBV4-1|TRBJ2-7
TGCGCCAGCAGCCCCGGGACCTACGAGCAGTACTTC
CASSPGTYEQYF
>TRBD1|.|15|TRBV4-1|TRBJ1-1
TGCGCCAGCAGCCAAGAACACAGGGGGAACACTGAAGCTTTCTTT
CASSQEHRGNTEAFF
>TRBD2|.|16|TRBV7-7|TRBJ2-5
TGTGCCAGCAGCTCCTTAGCGGGGGACTTTCAAGAGACCCAGTACTTC
CASSSLAGDFQETQYF
>.|.|14|TRBV19|TRBJ2-5
TGTGCCAGTAGTATGAACAGGGTTCGAGAGACCCAGTACTTC
CASSMNRVRETQYF
>TRBD1|.|14|TRBV5-1|TRBJ2-3
TGCGCCAGCAGAGCTGACAGGGGCACAGATACGCAGTATTTT
CASRADRGTDTQYF
>.|few|13|TRBV6-1|TRBJ1-6
TGTGCCAGCATGACGGGGGGAGGGTCACCCCTCCACTTT
CASMTGGGSPLHF
>TRBD1|.|16|TRBV10-3|TRBJ1-6
TGTGCCATCAGTCAAGGGACAGGGGGCCAGAATTCACCCCTCCACTTT
CAISQGTGGQNSPLHF
>.|.|12|TRBV10-3|TRBJ1-1
TGTGCCGTTAGTTCTTCGAACACTGAAGCTTTCTTT
CAVSSSNTEAFF
>TRBD1|.|16|TRBV4-1|TRBJ2-5
TGCGCCAGCAGCCAAGGGACAGGGCCCCCTTGGGAGACCCAGTACTTC
CASSQGTGPPWETQYF
>.|.|13|TRBV5-6|TRBJ2-1
TGTGCCAGCAGCGCAACATTGCACAATGAGCAGTTCTTC
CASSATLHNEQFF
>TRBD1|.|16|TRBV6-5|TRBJ2-7
TGTGCCAGCAGTTACTCTGGGACAGGGGCGGACTACGAGCAGTACTTC
CASSYSGTGADYEQYF
>TRBD1|.|12|TRBV28|TRBJ1-4
TGTGCCGCCTGCAGGGGGAATGAAAAACTGTTTTTT
CAACRGNEKLFF
>.|.|13|TRBV2|TRBJ1-1
TGTGCCAGCAGTGCCGGCAGGGCTACTGAAGCTTTCTTT
CASSAGRATEAFF
>TRBD1|.|16|TRBV25-1|TRBJ2-5
TGTGCCAGCAGTGACCCATCACAGGGGTCCCAAGAGACCCAGTACTTC
CASSDPSQGSQETQYF
>.|.|14|TRBV6-6|TRBJ2-3
TGTGCCAGCAGTTACCTCATCCGCGCAGATACGCAGTATTTT
CASSYLIRADTQYF
>TRBD1|.|12|TRBV5-1|TRBJ1-1
TGCGCCAGCAGCCGTGGACAGGCAGAAGCTTTCTTT
CASSRGQAEAFF
>.|.|16|TRBV5-4|TRBJ2-1
TGTGCCAGCAGCTTGTGGGGGCAGGTAGGGGACAATGAGCAGTTCTTC
CASSLWGQVGDNEQFF
>.|.|16|TRBV30|TRBJ1-3
TGTGCCTGGAGCCCCTTTCACGGGATCTCTGGAAACACCATATATTTT
CAWSPFHGISGNTIYF
>.|.|13|TRBV5-6|TRBJ2-3
TGTGCCAGCAGCTGGACAGCCACAGATACGCAGTATTTT
CASSWTATDTQYF
>TRBD1|.|18|TRBV27|TRBJ2-2
TGTGCCAGCAGCAAAATCACAGACAGGGTAGGAAACACCGGGGAGCTGTTTTTT
CASSKITDRVGNTGELFF